One sample yielded the 21 T cell receptor beta chains listed below, sequenced in a study of shared clonotypes between healthy human individuals. Sequencing was performed with immunoSEQ multiplex PCR; in TCRdb, only in-frame clones are kept and a portion is missing. The sample carries 2 million to 2.5 million clones, approximately 95% recorded once. Sequenced sample: naive CD4+ T cells sorted from blood. Subset described: CD45RA+ positively selected. The receptors stem from a man aged 18 to 30 in good health.

This chain uses TRBV6-5 with TRBJ2-1; 7 bases align to TRBD2. The V gene's germline CDR1 is MNHEY and CDR2 SVGAGI. Trimming removed 6 bases from V and 6 bases from J; junction bases left unmatched: 8. The CDR3 totals 14 residues. Here the CDR3 DNA reads TGTGCCAGCAGACTCCTAGGCGGGAGCAATGAGCAGTTCTTC. Protein sequence: CASRLLGGSNEQFF.

V gene TRBV6-5 combines with J gene TRBJ2-5; D tentatively reads TRBD1 or TRBD2 (6 bases each). Germline loops: CDR1 MNHEY, CDR2 SVGAGI. The V gene lost 4 bases and the J gene lost 7 bases, with 16 bases spanning the gap. This CDR3 is built from 14 residues. The CDR3 DNA sequence: TGTGCCAGCAGTTCGTACGGGGGCCCGGCGACCCAGTACTTC. This codes for CASSSYGGPATQYF.

The chain employs TRBV19 and TRBJ2-2; weak D call: TRBD2 (7 bases). Germline assignment: CDR1 LNHDA and CDR2 SQIVND (reference sequence). The CDR3 extends over 15 amino acids. Trimming took 7 bases from V and 7 from J, leaving 19 bases between them. CDR3 loop: CASNPQGRVYGELFF. In DNA, the CDR3 is TGTGCCAGTAACCCTCAGGGGAGGGTTTACGGGGAGCTGTTTTTT.

This clone was seen only once. This chain joins TRBV2 and TRBJ1-1; no reliable D call. Deletions cut 1 base from V and 7 bases from J, with 10 bases between. Germline loops: CDR1 SNHLY, CDR2 FYNNEI. The CDR3 runs to 13 residues. The CDR3 sequence: CASSEEWSSEAFF. In DNA, the CDR3 is TGTGCCAGCAGTGAAGAATGGTCCAGTGAAGCTTTCTTT. Together with reference TRBV2 and TRBJ1-1, the CDR3 gives the full variable domain: EPEVTQTPSHQVTQMGQEVILRCVPISNHLYFYWYRQILGQKVEFLVSFYNNEISEKSEIFDDQFSVERPDGSNFTLKIRSTKLEDSAMYFCASSEEWSSEAFFGQGTRLTVV.

This chain links TRBV30 with TRBJ2-7, with TRBD1 as a possible D gene (7 bases). Germline assignment: CDR1 GTSNPN and CDR2 SVGIG (reference sequence). V was cut by 0 bases and J by 3 bases, with 15 bases left in between. The CDR3 covers 15 residues. CDR3 DNA sequence: TGTGCCTGGAGTGTCAGGGGGGTTCCACTCTACGAGCAGTACTTC. Its protein is CAWSVRGVPLYEQYF.

With regard to this clone: This CDR3 is also generated by other DNA sequences in the sample. J is TRBJ2-7 and V is TRBV10-3; TRBD2 matches at 11 bases. The V and J ends lost 6 bases and 0 bases, in that order; junction bases with no gene match: 4. The CDR3 extends over 15 amino acids. The germline CDR1 and CDR2 sequences are ENHRY and SYGVKD. The CDR3: CAIRGTSGSSYEQYF. The CDR3 nucleotides read TGTGCCATCAGGGGGACTAGCGGTTCCTCCTACGAGCAGTACTTC.

The genes are TRBV7-9 and TRBJ2-3; D not certain. CDR3 length equals 15 residues. V dropped 5 bases and J dropped 0 bases, with 12 bases sitting between them. Germline V lookup: CDR1 SEHNR, CDR2 FQNEAQ (reference sequence). The CDR3 loop is CASSPEWPSTDTQYF. As DNA, the CDR3 is TGTGCCAGCAGCCCGGAATGGCCTAGCACAGATACGCAGTATTTT.

This clone was found once. The rearrangement links TRBV5-4 to TRBJ2-4, with 9 bases lining up with TRBD2. CDR3 length equals 16 residues. The germline V gene encodes CDR1 SGHNT and CDR2 YYREEE (reference sequence). The V and J ends lost 2 bases and 2 bases, in that order; junction bases with no gene match: 5. The CDR3 nucleotides read TGTGCCAGCAGCTTAGGCGGGAGGGCTTCCAAAAACATTCAGTACTTC. Protein product: CASSLGGRASKNIQYF.

The chain is built from TRBV11-2 and TRBJ1-2; 9 bases fit TRBD1. This CDR3 contains 14 residues. The trim removed 5 bases at V and 7 bases at J, leaving 8 bases unmatched. The V gene's germline CDR1 is SGHAT and CDR2 FQNNGV. CDR3 sequence: CASSPGQGWSGYTF. The CDR3 DNA sequence: TGTGCCAGCAGCCCGGGACAGGGATGGAGTGGCTACACCTTC.

The rearrangement joins TRBV5-8 to TRBJ1-2; D ambiguous. The CDR3 consists of 16 residues. Trimming took off 1 base at V and 4 bases at J, with 17 bases between the two ends. The V gene's germline CDR1 is SGHTS and CDR2 YDEGEE. CDR3 nucleotides: TGTGCCAGCAGCTTGTTTCGACCGCCGGGAGTCTATGGCTACACCTTC. Its protein product is CASSLFRPPGVYGYTF.

V is TRBV10-3 and J is TRBJ1-2; TRBD1 agrees at 12 bases. The CDR3 is 16 residues long. With V trimmed by 0 bases and J by 6 bases, 5 bases remained unmatched. Germline values: CDR1 ENHRY, CDR2 SYGVKD. The CDR3 is CAISESAGQGANGYTF. The CDR3 DNA reads TGTGCCATCAGTGAGTCCGCGGGACAGGGGGCGAATGGCTACACCTTC.

V usage is TRBV5-4 and J usage is TRBJ2-3; no definite D call. V shed 3 bases and J shed 3 bases, with 11 bases lying between them. This CDR3 spans 14 amino acids. From germline, CDR1 is SGHNT and CDR2 YYREEE (reference sequence). This CDR3 is CASSSDLMTDTQYF. The CDR3 DNA follows: TGTGCCAGCAGCTCGGACCTCATGACAGATACGCAGTATTTT.

The V gene is TRBV6-5, the J gene TRBJ2-1; 10 bases fit TRBD2. CDR1 is MNHEY and CDR2 is SVGAGI in the germline V gene. This CDR3 region has 16 residues. V shed 0 bases and J 5 bases; nucleotides not matched to a gene: 4. The CDR3 is CASSYSGLAVNNEQFF. CDR3 nucleotides: TGTGCCAGCAGTTACTCCGGACTAGCGGTTAACAATGAGCAGTTCTTC.

Concerning this clone itself: The junction departs from the called germline gene at one end, perhaps through a read error. V and J are TRBV6-4 and TRBJ2-7; 8 bases fit TRBD1. Per germline, CDR1 MRHNA and CDR2 SNTAGT. This CDR3 region has 9 residues. The CDR3 DNA sequence: TGTGCCAGCAGTGCCGACAGGGGCTTC. It encodes CASSADRGF.

This clone is a singleton in its sample. The same CDR3 can be traced to other DNA sequences in this sample. V gene TRBV18 combines with J gene TRBJ2-5, with TRBD1 identical over 7 bases. Germline V lookup: CDR1 KGHSH, CDR2 LQKENI. V lost 3 bases and J lost 4; bases outside the gene matches: 2. CDR3 length equals 13 residues. The CDR3 is CASSPTGLETQYF. The CDR3, as DNA: TGTGCCAGCTCACCGACAGGGTTAGAGACCCAGTACTTC.

This sequence joins TRBV1 and TRBJ2-5; the table names TRBD2, a call not compared with the DNA. TRBV1 is marked as a pseudogene. This CDR3 is 14 amino acids long. The CDR3 DNA is TGCACCAGCAGCCCGGGACTAGTTCAAGAGACCCAGTACTTC. It encodes CTSSPGLVQETQYF.

V gene TRBV10-3 combines with J gene TRBJ1-2; D perhaps matches TRBD1 (5 bases). The V gene lost 0 bases and the J gene lost 8 bases, with 13 bases spanning the gap. Germline V gene data show CDR1 as ENHRY and CDR2 as SYGVKD. This CDR3 is built from 14 residues. CDR3 loop: CAISESAERGGYTF. The CDR3 DNA sequence: TGTGCCATCAGTGAGTCTGCCGAGAGGGGAGGCTACACCTTC.

This chain uses TRBV6-6 with TRBJ1-4, with TRBD1 as a possible D gene (5 bases). The V gene lost 6 bases and the J gene lost 7 bases, with 9 bases spanning the gap. This CDR3 has 12 residues. The V gene's germline CDR1 is MNHNY and CDR2 SVGAGI (reference sequence). The CDR3 sequence is CASSQGTEKLFF. In DNA, the CDR3 is TGTGCCAGCAGCCAGGGTACTGAAAAACTGTTTTTT.

The V call is TRBV18, the J call TRBJ1-1; TRBD1 might be the D (5 bases). CDR1 is KGHSH, CDR2 LQKENI, per germline. CDR3 length: 15 residues. V lost 3 bases, J lost 0 bases, and 11 bases lay in between. CDR3 sequence: CASSPAVGVNTEAFF. The CDR3 region has the DNA TGTGCCAGCTCACCGGCTGTGGGGGTGAACACTGAAGCTTTCTTT.

The genes are TRBV29-1 and TRBJ2-7; 9 nucleotides align to TRBD1. The germline V gene encodes CDR1 SQVTM and CDR2 ANQGSEA. There are 13 residues in the CDR3. With V trimmed by 2 bases and J by 3 bases, 2 bases remained unmatched. In nucleotides, the CDR3 is TGCAGCGTTGAACCGGACAGGGGCTACGAGCAGTACTTC. This gives the protein CSVEPDRGYEQYF.

The CDR3 here is CATLGTGNSPLHF. The CDR3 DNA reads TGCGCCACATTAGGGACAGGGAATTCACCCCTCCACTTT. J is TRBJ1-6 and V is TRBV10-2, with 9 bases that match TRBD1. CDR1 is WSHSY and CDR2 is SAAADI in the germline V gene. Trimming cost V 10 bases and J 7 bases; bases outside gene matches: 5. CDR3 length: 13 residues.